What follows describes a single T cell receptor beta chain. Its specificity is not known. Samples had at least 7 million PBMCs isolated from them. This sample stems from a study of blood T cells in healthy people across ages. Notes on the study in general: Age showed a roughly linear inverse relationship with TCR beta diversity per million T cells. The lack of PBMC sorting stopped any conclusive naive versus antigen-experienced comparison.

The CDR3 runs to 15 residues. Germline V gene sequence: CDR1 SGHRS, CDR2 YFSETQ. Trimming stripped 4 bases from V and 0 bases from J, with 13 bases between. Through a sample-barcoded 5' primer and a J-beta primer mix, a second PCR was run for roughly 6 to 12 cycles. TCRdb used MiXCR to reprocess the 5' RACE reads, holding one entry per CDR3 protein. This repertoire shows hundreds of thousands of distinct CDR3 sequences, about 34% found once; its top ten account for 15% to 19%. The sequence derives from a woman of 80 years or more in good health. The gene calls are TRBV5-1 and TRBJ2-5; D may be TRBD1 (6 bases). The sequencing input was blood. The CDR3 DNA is TGCGCCAGCAGCCGCGGTGCAGGGGACCAAGAGACCCAGTACTTC. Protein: CASSRGAGDQETQYF. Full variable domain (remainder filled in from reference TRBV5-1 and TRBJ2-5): KAGVTQTPRYLIKTRGQQVTLSCSPISGHRSVSWYQQTPGQGLQFLFEYFSETQRNKGNFPGRFSGRQFSNSRSEMNVSTLELGDSALYLCASSRGAGDQETQYFGPGTRLLVL.